The text below deals with one T cell receptor beta chain. The sample originates from a study of blood T cell repertoires in COVID-19. Overall study context: The study drew acute and convalescent COVID-19 samples from the United States, Italy and Spain. PBMCs, B-cell-depleted T cells, or T cells were the source of the cDNA or gDNA that made up the material.

In the original analysis: Estimation of nucleated cell counts was performed using reference gene primer amplification. Using immunoSEQ multiplex PCR, the repertoire was profiled, and TCRdb retains in-frame clones only, with some absent. Clonal size and the V and J genes are those of that table, whereas D and trimming came from the DNA. Found here are some 56,000 clones, around 81% of them singletons; the top ten hold more than 7%. The CDR3 totals 15 residues. From germline, CDR1 is MNHEY and CDR2 SMNVEV (reference sequence). V was cut by 3 bases and J by 0 bases, with 11 bases left in between. This receptor was obtained from a man in his 60s with acute or convalescent COVID-19. This sequence joins TRBV27 and TRBJ1-2, with D perhaps matching TRBD1 (6 bases). The sequencing sample was made of peripheral blood. The CDR3 nucleotides are TGTGCCAGCAGTTTTGGGGGGGCTACTAACTATGGCTACACCTTC. Protein: CASSFGGATNYGYTF.